These T cell receptor beta chains were read from a single sample in a study of shared clonotypes between healthy human individuals. Sequenced by immunoSEQ multiplex PCR; TCRdb stores in-frame clones only, minus some. The data show 660,000 or so clones, with 95% to 96% seen just once and roughly 0.1% held by the top ten. Sequencing was performed on naive CD8+ T cells sorted from blood. These receptors originate from a young woman in good health. Each CDR3 is given with its conserved first and last residue. A D gene is named only where the DNA matches it firmly.

V: TRBV5-1; J: TRBJ2-3; D: TRBD2; DNA: TGCGCCAGCAGGGTAGCGGGAGGGCCGATAGATACGCAGTATTTT; CDR3: CASRVAGGPIDTQYF
V: TRBV28; J: TRBJ1-4; D: NA; DNA: TGTGCCAGCAGCCCCGAACCCCCTCTACAGGAAAAACTGTTTTTT; CDR3: CASSPEPPLQEKLFF
V: TRBV29-1; J: TRBJ2-5; D: NA; DNA: TGCAGCGTTAACTCCGGGACTCATTCCTTCTACGGGCAGTACTTC; CDR3: CSVNSGTHSFYGQYF
V: TRBV10-3; J: TRBJ2-7; D: NA; DNA: TGTGCCATCAGTGATCTGCGGGATGCAGGGGCCCACGAGCAGTACTTC; CDR3: CAISDLRDAGAHEQYF
V: TRBV19; J: TRBJ2-5; D: TRBD1; DNA: TGTGCCAGTAAGGGGACAGGGTGGCGAGAGACCCAGTACTTC; CDR3: CASKGTGWRETQYF
V: TRBV4-1; J: TRBJ2-1; D: TRBD2; DNA: TGCGCCAGCAGCCATGGCCGGCTAGCGGAGGGCGGTGAGCAGTTCTTC; CDR3: CASSHGRLAEGGEQFF
V: TRBV9; J: TRBJ1-2; D: NA; DNA: TGTGCCAGCAGCGTAGCGGGGGGCAAGGGCTATGGCTACACCTTC; CDR3: CASSVAGGKGYGYTF
V: TRBV4-1; J: TRBJ2-2; D: NA; DNA: TGCGCCAGCAGCCCGAGGACGGGGACGAACACCGGGGAGCTGTTTTTT; CDR3: CASSPRTGTNTGELFF
V: TRBV5-1; J: TRBJ1-1; D: NA; DNA: TGCGCCAGCAGCTTGGCGGAGAGGGCCGGGGTTCCTCCTGAAGCTTTCTTT; CDR3: CASSLAERAGVPPEAFF
V: TRBV19; J: TRBJ2-3; D: NA; DNA: TGTGCCAGTAGTATAGACCTCCCTGGCGGGAGTTGGGACAAAGATACGCAGTATTTT; CDR3: CASSIDLPGGSWDKDTQYF
V: TRBV27; J: TRBJ2-1; D: NA; DNA: TGTGCCAGCAGTTCGGGCGGAACCTACAATGAGCAGTTCTTC; CDR3: CASSSGGTYNEQFF
V: TRBV6-6; J: TRBJ2-7; D: NA; DNA: TGTGCCATCGGGGACAACTCCTACGAGCAGTACTTC; CDR3: CAIGDNSYEQYF
V: TRBV6-1; J: TRBJ1-1; D: NA; DNA: TGTGCCAGCAGTGAGTGGGAGCACAACACTGAAGCTTTCTTT; CDR3: CASSEWEHNTEAFF
V: TRBV9; J: TRBJ1-1; D: TRBD1; DNA: TGTGCCAGCAGCACAAACCGGGACAGTATGAACACTGAAGCTTTCTTT; CDR3: CASSTNRDSMNTEAFF
V: TRBV28; J: TRBJ2-7; D: NA; DNA: TGTGCCAGCCGAAGGGACGGCTACTACGAGCAGTACTTC; CDR3: CASRRDGYYEQYF
V: TRBV7-9; J: TRBJ1-3; D: NA; DNA: TGTGCCAGCAGCTCTCGGACGGAAAGCTCTGGAAACACCATATATTTT; CDR3: CASSSRTESSGNTIYF
V: TRBV5-6; J: TRBJ2-7; D: NA; DNA: TGTGCCAGCAGCTTTGGACTTTCCTACGAGCAGTACTTC; CDR3: CASSFGLSYEQYF
V: TRBV7-9; J: TRBJ2-7; D: TRBD2; DNA: TGTGCCAGCAGCCAGGGAGCGGGAGTCAACGAGCAGTACTTC; CDR3: CASSQGAGVNEQYF
V: TRBV4-1; J: TRBJ1-4; D: NA; DNA: TGCGCCAGCAGCCCGACAGGACTTAATGAAAAACTGTTTTTT; CDR3: CASSPTGLNEKLFF
V: TRBV9; J: TRBJ2-1; D: TRBD2; DNA: TGTGCCAGCAGCGTAGGGATAGCGGGACGTTACAATGAGCAGTTCTTC; CDR3: CASSVGIAGRYNEQFF
V: TRBV4-1; J: TRBJ2-3; D: TRBD1; DNA: TGCGCCAGCAGCCGAGAGTACGGGACAGGCCTTATCCTCACAGATACGCAGTATTTT; CDR3: CASSREYGTGLILTDTQYF
V: TRBV28; J: TRBJ1-1; D: TRBD1; DNA: TGTGCCAGCAGTTACGACAGGGCGTTCGACACTGAAGCTTTCTTT; CDR3: CASSYDRAFDTEAFF
V: TRBV13; J: TRBJ2-2; D: NA; DNA: TGTGCCAGCGCCCTACCCTCCGAGGGGCGACGCACCGGGGAGCTGTTTTTT; CDR3: CASALPSEGRRTGELFF
V: TRBV4-1; J: TRBJ2-1; D: TRBD2; DNA: TGCGCCAGCAGCCAAGGATCGGGAGGAGGTGGCAATGAGCAGTTCTTC; CDR3: CASSQGSGGGGNEQFF
V: TRBV28; J: TRBJ2-1; D: NA; DNA: TGTGCCAGCAGTTTACTCCCAGGGGACAATGAGCAGTTCTTC; CDR3: CASSLLPGDNEQFF
V: TRBV13; J: TRBJ2-7; D: TRBD1; DNA: TGTGCCAGCAGCTTAATGGGACAGGGCCATCTAGAGCAGTACTTC; CDR3: CASSLMGQGHLEQYF
V: TRBV10-3; J: TRBJ2-1; D: TRBD2; DNA: TGTGCCATCAGTGTCTTGGTGACTAGCGGTCCACAACGCGCCTACAATGAGCAGTTCTTC; CDR3: CAISVLVTSGPQRAYNEQFF
V: TRBV16; J: TRBJ2-1; D: TRBD1; DNA: TGTGCCAGCAGCCAAGAACAGGGGGCCTACAATGAGCAGTTCTTC; CDR3: CASSQEQGAYNEQFF
V: TRBV6-6; J: TRBJ2-7; D: NA; DNA: TGTGCCAGCAGTATCGGGCGGAACGCCTACGAGCAGTACTTC; CDR3: CASSIGRNAYEQYF
V: TRBV7-8; J: TRBJ2-1; D: TRBD2; DNA: TGTGCCAGCAGCCACCCAACCCCCGGGACTAGCGCTAACAATGAGCAGTTCTTC; CDR3: CASSHPTPGTSANNEQFF
V: TRBV5-5; J: TRBJ2-1; D: NA; DNA: TGTGCCAGCAGCTTGGTTGACTTCGGCAATGAGCAGTTCTTC; CDR3: CASSLVDFGNEQFF
V: TRBV19; J: TRBJ1-5; D: NA; DNA: TGTGCCAGTAGTATAGTCGGGGGGCTCTCACCGCAGCCCCAGCATTTT; CDR3: CASSIVGGLSPQPQHF
V: TRBV6-5; J: TRBJ2-1; D: TRBD1; DNA: TGTGCCAGCAGTTACAACGACAGGGTCCCTTTTTATGAGCAGTTCTTC; CDR3: CASSYNDRVPFYEQFF
V: TRBV6-1; J: TRBJ1-4; D: NA; DNA: TGTGCCAGCAGTGAAGCGCGGGGGGGAGTTGCAACTAATGAAAAACTGTTTTTT; CDR3: CASSEARGGVATNEKLFF
V: TRBV29-1; J: TRBJ1-2; D: TRBD1; DNA: TGCAGCGTAACACAGGGGGATAACTATGGCTACACCTTC; CDR3: CSVTQGDNYGYTF
V: TRBV10-1; J: TRBJ2-1; D: NA; DNA: TGCGCCAGCAGCAGCGTTCAGGGCCGACTATCTAACTCCTACAATGAGCAGTTCTTC; CDR3: CASSSVQGRLSNSYNEQFF
V: TRBV13; J: TRBJ2-3; D: NA; DNA: TGTGCCAGCAGCTTAGGGCTAGCCGCAGATACGCAGTATTTT; CDR3: CASSLGLAADTQYF
V: TRBV27; J: TRBJ1-1; D: TRBD1; DNA: TGTGCCAGCTGCCCGGGACAGGGGGCGCGTGGGGAAGCTTTCTTT; CDR3: CASCPGQGARGEAFF
V: TRBV5-1; J: TRBJ2-1; D: TRBD1; DNA: TGCGCCAGCAGCTTCGGGACAGGGCTTGATCGTGAGCAGTTCTTC; CDR3: CASSFGTGLDREQFF
V: TRBV25-1; J: TRBJ2-5; D: TRBD1; DNA: TGTGCCAGCAGGGTGACAGGGGGCGGGGTAGAGACCCAGTACTTC; CDR3: CASRVTGGGVETQYF
V: TRBV6-5; J: TRBJ2-5; D: NA; DNA: TGTGCCAGCAGTTACCTAGGAGGGACCCAAGAGACCCAGTACTTC; CDR3: CASSYLGGTQETQYF
V: TRBV4-1; J: TRBJ2-2; D: NA; DNA: TGCGCCAGCAGCCAAGATTGGGAACAGGGTAACACCGGGGAGCTGTTTTTT; CDR3: CASSQDWEQGNTGELFF
V: TRBV13; J: TRBJ2-1; D: NA; DNA: TGTGCCAGCAGCGCCGGACAGAGCAATGAGCAGTTCTTC; CDR3: CASSAGQSNEQFF
V: TRBV27; J: TRBJ2-3; D: NA; DNA: TGTGCCAGCAGTCCCTCTAGCGCGGGATACACAGATACGCAGTATTTT; CDR3: CASSPSSAGYTDTQYF
V: TRBV11-2; J: TRBJ2-7; D: TRBD1; DNA: TGTGCCAGCAGCAAAGGGACAGGGGGTAGCTACGAGCAGTACTTC; CDR3: CASSKGTGGSYEQYF